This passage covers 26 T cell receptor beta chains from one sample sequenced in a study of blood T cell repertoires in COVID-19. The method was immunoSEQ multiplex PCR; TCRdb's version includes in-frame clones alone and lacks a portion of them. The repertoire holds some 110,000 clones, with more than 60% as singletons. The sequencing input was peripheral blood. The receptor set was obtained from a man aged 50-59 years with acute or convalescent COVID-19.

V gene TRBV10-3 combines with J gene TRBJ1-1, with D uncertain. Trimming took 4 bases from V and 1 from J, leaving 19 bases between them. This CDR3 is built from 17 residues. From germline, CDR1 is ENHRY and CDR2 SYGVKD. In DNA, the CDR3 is TGTGCCATCAGTGTCCGTGAGTTCGAGGGAGGGAACACTGAAGCTTTCTTT. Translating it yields CAISVREFEGGNTEAFF.

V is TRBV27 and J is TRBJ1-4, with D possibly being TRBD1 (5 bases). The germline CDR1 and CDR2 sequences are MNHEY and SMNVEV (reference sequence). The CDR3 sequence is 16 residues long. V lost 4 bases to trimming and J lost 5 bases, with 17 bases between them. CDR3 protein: CASSSLHRSRNEKLFF. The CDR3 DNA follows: TGTGCCAGCAGTTCCTTGCACAGGAGTAGGAATGAAAAACTGTTTTTT. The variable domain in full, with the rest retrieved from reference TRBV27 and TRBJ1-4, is EAQVTQNPRYLITVTGKKLTVTCSQNMNHEYMSWYRQDPGLGLRQIYYSMNVEVTDKGDVPEGYKVSRKEKRNFPLILESPSPNQTSLYFCASSSLHRSRNEKLFFGSGTQLSVL.

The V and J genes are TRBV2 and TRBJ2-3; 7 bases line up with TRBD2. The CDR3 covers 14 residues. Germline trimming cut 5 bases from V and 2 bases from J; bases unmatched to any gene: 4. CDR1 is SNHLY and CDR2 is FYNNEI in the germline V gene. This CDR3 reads CASSRGDLTDTQYF. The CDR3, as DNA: TGTGCCAGCAGTCGGGGGGACCTCACAGATACGCAGTATTTT.

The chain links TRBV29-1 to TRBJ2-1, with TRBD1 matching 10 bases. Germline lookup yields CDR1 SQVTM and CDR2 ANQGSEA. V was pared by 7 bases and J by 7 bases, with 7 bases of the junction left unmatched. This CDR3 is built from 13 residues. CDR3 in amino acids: CSAGTGAENEQFF. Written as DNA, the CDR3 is TGCAGCGCTGGGACAGGGGCTGAGAATGAGCAGTTCTTC.

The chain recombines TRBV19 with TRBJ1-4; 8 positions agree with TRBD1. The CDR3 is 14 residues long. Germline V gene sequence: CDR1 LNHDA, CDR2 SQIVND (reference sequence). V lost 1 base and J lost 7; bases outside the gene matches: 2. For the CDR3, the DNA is TGTGCCAGTAGTATAGGGACAGGGCCTGAAAAACTGTTTTTT. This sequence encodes CASSIGTGPEKLFF. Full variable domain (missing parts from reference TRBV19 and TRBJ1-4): DGGITQSPKYLFRKEGQNVTLSCEQNLNHDAMYWYRQDPGQGLRLIYYSQIVNDFQKGDIAEGYSVSREKKESFPLTVTSAQKNPTAFYLCASSIGTGPEKLFFGSGTQLSVL.

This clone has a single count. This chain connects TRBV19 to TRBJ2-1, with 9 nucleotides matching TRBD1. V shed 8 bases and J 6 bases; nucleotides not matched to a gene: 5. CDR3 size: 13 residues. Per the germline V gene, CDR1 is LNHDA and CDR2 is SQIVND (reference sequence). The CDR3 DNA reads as TGTGCCAGTGCGGGACAGGGTTTCAATGAGCAGTTCTTC. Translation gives CASAGQGFNEQFF.

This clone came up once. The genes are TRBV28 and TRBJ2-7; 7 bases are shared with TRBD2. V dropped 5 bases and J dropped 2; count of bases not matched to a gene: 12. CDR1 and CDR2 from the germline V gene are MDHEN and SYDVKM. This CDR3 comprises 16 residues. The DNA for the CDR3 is TGTGCCAGCAGTACACTAGGCGGGAGCTCTACCTACGAGCAGTACTTC. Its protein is CASSTLGGSSTYEQYF.

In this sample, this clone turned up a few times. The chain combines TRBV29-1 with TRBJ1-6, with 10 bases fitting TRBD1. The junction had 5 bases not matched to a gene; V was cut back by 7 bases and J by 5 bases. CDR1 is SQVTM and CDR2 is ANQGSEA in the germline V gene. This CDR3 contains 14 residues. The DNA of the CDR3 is TGCAGCGCTGGACAGGGGGGCGATAATTCACCCCTCCACTTT. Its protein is CSAGQGGDNSPLHF.

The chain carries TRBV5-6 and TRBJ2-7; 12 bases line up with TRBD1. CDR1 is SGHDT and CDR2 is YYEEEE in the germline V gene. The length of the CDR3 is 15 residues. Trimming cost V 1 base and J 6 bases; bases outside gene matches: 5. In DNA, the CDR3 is TGTGCCAGCAGCTTGACCGGGACAGGGGGCTCCGAGCAGTACTTC. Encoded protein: CASSLTGTGGSEQYF.

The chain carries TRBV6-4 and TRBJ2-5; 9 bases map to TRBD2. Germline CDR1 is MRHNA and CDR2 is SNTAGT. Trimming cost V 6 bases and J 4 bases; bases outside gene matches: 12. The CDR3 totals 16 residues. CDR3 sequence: CASSPGLIAGAETQYF. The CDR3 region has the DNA TGTGCCAGCAGCCCCGGTTTGATAGCGGGGGCAGAGACCCAGTACTTC.

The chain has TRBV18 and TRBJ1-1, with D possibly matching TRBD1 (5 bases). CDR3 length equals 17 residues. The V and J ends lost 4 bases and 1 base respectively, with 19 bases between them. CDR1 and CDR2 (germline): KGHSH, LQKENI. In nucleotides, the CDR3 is TGTGCCAGCTCACGATATACCGGTAGGACATCGAACACTGAAGCTTTCTTT. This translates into CASSRYTGRTSNTEAFF.

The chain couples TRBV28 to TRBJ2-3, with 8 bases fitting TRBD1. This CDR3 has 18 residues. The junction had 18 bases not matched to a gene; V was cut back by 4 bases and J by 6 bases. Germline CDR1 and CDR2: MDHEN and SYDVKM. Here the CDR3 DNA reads TGTGCCAGCAGTTCTAGGGGAGGACAGGGTTCAGACAGGGATACGCAGTATTTT. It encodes CASSSRGGQGSDRDTQYF.

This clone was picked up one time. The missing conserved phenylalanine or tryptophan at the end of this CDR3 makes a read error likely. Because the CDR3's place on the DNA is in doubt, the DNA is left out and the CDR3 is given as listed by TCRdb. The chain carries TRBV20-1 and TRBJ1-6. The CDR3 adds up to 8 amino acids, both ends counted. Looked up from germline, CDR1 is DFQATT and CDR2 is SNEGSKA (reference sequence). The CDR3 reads CSARSLIE.

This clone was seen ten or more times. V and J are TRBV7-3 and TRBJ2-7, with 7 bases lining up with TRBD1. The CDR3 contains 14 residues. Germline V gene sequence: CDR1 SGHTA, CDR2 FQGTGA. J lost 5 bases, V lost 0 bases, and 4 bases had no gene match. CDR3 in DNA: TGTGCCAGCAGCTTAACAAACACAGGGGACGAGCAGTACTTC. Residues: CASSLTNTGDEQYF.

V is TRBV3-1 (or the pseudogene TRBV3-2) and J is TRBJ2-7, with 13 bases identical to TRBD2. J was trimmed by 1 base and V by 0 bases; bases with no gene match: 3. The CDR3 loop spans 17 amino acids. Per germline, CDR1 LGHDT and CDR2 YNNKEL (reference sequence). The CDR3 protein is CASSQDRLAGGSYEQYF. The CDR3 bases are TGTGCCAGCAGCCAAGATCGACTAGCGGGAGGTTCCTACGAGCAGTACTTC.

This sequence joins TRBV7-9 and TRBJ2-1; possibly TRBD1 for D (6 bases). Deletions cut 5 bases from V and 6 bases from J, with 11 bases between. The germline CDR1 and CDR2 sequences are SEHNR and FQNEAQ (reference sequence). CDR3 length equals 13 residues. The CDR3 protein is CASSLGHINEQFF. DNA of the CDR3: TGTGCCAGCAGCCTGGGACACATCAATGAGCAGTTCTTC. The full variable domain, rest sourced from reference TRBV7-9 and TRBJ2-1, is DTGVSQNPRHKITKRGQNVTFRCDPISEHNRLYWYRQTLGQGPEFLTYFQNEAQLEKSRLLSDRFSAERPKGSFSTLEIQRTEQGDSAMYLCASSLGHINEQFFGPGTRLTVL.

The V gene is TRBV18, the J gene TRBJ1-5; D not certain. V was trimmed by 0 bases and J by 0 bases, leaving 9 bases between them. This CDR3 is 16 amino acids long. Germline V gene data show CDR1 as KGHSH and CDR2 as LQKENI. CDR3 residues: CASSPPFYYSNQPQHF. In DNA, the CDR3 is TGTGCCAGCTCACCACCGTTCTATTATAGCAATCAGCCCCAGCATTTT.

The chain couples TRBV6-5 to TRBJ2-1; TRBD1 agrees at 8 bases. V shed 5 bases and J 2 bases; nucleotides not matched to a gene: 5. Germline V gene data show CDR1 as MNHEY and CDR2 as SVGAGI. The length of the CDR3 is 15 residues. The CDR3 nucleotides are TGTGCCAGCAGTCTTGGACAGGGCCCCTACAATGAGCAGTTCTTC. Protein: CASSLGQGPYNEQFF.

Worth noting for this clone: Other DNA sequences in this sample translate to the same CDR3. In DNA form, the CDR3 reads TGTGCCACCAGCAGAGACCCTAGCGGCCAAGAGACCCAGTACTTC. This sequence encodes CATSRDPSGQETQYF. This chain joins TRBV15 and TRBJ2-5, with 7 bases aligning to TRBD2. The CDR3 extends over 15 amino acids. V was clipped by 0 bases and J by 1 base; unmatched bases: 2. Germline V gives CDR1 LNHNV, CDR2 YYDKDF (reference sequence).

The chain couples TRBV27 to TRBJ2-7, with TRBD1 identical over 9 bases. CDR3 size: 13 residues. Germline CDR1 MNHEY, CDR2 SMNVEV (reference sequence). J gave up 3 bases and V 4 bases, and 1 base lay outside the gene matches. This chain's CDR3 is CASSYRGRYEQYF. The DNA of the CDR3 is TGTGCCAGCAGTTACAGGGGGCGCTACGAGCAGTACTTC.

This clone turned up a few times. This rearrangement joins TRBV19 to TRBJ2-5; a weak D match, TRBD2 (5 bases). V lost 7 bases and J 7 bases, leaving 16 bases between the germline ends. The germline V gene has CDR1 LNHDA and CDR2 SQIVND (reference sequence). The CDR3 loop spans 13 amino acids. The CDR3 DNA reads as TGTGCCAGTAATCCTGGCGGGTTGGGGACCCAGTACTTC. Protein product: CASNPGGLGTQYF.

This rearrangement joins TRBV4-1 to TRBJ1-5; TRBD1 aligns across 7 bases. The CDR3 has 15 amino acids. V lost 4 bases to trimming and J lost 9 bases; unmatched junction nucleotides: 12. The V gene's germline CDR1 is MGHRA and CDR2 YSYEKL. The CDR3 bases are TGCGCCAGCAGCCCTCAGGCGACAGGGCCTACGCCCCAGCATTTT. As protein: CASSPQATGPTPQHF.

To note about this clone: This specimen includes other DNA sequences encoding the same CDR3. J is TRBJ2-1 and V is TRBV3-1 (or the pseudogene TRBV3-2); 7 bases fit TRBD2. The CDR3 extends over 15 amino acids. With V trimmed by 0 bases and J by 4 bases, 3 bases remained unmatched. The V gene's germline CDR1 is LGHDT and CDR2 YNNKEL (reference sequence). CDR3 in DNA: TGTGCCAGCAGCCAAGATGCGGGAGCTTACAATGAGCAGTTCTTC. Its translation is CASSQDAGAYNEQFF.

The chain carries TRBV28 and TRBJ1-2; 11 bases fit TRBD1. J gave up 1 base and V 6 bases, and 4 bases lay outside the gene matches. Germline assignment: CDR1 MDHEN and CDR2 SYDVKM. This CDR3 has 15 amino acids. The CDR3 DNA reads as TGTGCCAGCAGGGGGACAGGGGGAGATAACTATGGCTACACCTTC. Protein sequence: CASRGTGGDNYGYTF.

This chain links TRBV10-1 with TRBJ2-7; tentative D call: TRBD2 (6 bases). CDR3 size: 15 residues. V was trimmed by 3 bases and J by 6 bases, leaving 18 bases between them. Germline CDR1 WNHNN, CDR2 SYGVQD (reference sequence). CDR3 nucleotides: TGCGCCAGCAGTGACCGGGACTCCCGGGTGGGCGAGCAGTACTTC. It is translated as CASSDRDSRVGEQYF.

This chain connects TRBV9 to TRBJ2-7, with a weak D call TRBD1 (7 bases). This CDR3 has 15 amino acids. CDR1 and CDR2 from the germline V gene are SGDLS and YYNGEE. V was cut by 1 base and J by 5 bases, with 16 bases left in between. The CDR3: CASSVQGGETDEQYF. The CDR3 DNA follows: TGTGCCAGCAGCGTACAGGGGGGTGAGACCGACGAGCAGTACTTC.